This T cell receptor beta chain came from a study of blood T cell repertoires in COVID-19. Study overall: PBMCs, B-cell-depleted T cells, or T cells provided the cDNA or gDNA that made up the material.

TCRdb's table, derived via immunoSEQ multiplex PCR, lists solely in-frame clones and lacks some. Here the sample spans 65,000 to 85,000 clones, about 87% being singletons. This CDR3 comprises 14 residues. Germline lookup yields CDR1 SGHDT and CDR2 YYEEEE. Trimming removed 6 bases from V and 2 bases from J; junction bases left unmatched: 5. The sequenced sample was peripheral blood. The rearrangement links TRBV5-6 to TRBJ2-1; 7 bases align to TRBD1. This sequence originates from a human donor in a cohort sampled during active COVID-19. CDR3 in DNA: TGTGCCAGCAATCTAGGGACAGCCTACAATGAGCAGTTCTTC. It codes for CASNLGTAYNEQFF.